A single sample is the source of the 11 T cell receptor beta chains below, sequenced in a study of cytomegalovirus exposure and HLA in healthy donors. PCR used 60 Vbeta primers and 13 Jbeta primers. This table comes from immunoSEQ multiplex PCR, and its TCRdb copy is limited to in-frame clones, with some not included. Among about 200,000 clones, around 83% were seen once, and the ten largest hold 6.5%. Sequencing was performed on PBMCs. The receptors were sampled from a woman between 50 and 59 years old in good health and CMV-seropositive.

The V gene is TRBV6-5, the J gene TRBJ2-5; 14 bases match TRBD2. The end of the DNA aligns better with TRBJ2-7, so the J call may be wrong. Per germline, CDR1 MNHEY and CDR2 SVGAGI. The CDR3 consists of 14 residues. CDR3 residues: CASKGLAGEYEQYF. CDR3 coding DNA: TGTGCCAGCAAGGGACTAGCGGGAGAGTACGAGCAGTACTTC.

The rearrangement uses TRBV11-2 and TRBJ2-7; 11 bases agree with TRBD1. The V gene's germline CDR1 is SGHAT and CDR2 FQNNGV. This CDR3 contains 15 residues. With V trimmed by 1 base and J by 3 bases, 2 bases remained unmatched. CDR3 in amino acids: CASSLAGTGGYEQYF. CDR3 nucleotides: TGTGCCAGCAGCTTAGCCGGGACAGGGGGCTACGAGCAGTACTTC.

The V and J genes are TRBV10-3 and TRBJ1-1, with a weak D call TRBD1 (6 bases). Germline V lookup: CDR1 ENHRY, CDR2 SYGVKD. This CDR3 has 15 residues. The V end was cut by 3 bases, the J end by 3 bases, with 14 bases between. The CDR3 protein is CAISESMDSYTEAFF. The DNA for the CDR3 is TGTGCCATCAGTGAATCCATGGACAGTTACACTGAAGCTTTCTTT.

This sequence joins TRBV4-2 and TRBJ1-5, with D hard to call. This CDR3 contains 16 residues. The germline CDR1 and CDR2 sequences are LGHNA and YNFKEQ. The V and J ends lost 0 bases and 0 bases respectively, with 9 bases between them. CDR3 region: CASSQETGGSNQPQHF. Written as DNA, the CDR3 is TGTGCCAGCAGCCAAGAGACCGGCGGTAGCAATCAGCCCCAGCATTTT.

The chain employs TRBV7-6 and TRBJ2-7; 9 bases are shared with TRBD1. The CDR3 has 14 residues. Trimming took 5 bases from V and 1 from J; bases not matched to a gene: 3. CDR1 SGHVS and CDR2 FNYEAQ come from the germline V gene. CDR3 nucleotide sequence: TGTGCCAGCAGCGTACAGGGGGCTTCCTACGAGCAGTACTTC. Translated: CASSVQGASYEQYF. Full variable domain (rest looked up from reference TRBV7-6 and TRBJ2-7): GAGVSQSPRYKVTKRGQDVALRCDPISGHVSLYWYRQALGQGPEFLTYFNYEAQQDKSGLPNDRFSAERPEGSISTLTIQRTEQRDSAMYRCASSVQGASYEQYFGPGTRLTVT.

This CDR3 is CASSPTGFYGYTF. As DNA, the CDR3 is TGTGCCAGCAGCCCGACAGGGTTTTATGGCTACACCTTC. J is TRBJ1-2 and V is TRBV5-6; 7 bases align to TRBD1. Germline-derived CDR1 and CDR2 are SGHDT and YYEEEE. After removal of 4 bases from V and 5 bases from J, the junction contained 5 bases not matched to a gene. This CDR3 has 13 residues.

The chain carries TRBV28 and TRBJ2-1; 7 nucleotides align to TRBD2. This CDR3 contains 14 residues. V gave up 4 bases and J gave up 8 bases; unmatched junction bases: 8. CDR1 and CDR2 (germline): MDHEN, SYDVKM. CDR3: CASSSGGRIDEQFF. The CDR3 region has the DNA TGTGCCAGCAGTTCTGGCGGGAGAATCGATGAGCAGTTCTTC.

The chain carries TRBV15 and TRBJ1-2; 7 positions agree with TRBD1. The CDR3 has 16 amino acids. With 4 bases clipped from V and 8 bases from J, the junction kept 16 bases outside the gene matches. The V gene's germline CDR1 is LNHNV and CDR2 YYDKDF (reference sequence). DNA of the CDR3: TGTGCCACCAGCAAGCCCGGGACAGAGCCTCATAAGGGCTACACCTTC. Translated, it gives CATSKPGTEPHKGYTF.

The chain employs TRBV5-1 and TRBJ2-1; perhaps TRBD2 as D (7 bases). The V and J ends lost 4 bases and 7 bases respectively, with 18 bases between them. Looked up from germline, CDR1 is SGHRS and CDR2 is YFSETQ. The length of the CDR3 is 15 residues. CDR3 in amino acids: CASSPLGGAQNEQFF. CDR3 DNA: TGCGCCAGCAGCCCGTTGGGGGGGGCGCAAAATGAGCAGTTCTTC.

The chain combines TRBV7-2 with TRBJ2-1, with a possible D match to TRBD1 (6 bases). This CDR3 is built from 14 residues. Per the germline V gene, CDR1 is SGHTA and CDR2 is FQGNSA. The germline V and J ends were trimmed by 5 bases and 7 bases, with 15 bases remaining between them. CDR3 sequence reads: CASSPEGGLNEQFF. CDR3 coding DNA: TGTGCCAGCAGCCCCGAAGGGGGTTTAAATGAGCAGTTCTTC.

CDR3 loop: CASGYNGQGDKQYF. CDR3 nucleotide sequence: TGTGCCAGCGGATACAACGGACAGGGGGATAAGCAGTACTTC. The chain carries TRBV6-5 and TRBJ2-7; 10 positions match TRBD1. After removal of 8 bases from V and 8 bases from J, the junction contained 12 bases not matched to a gene. CDR3 length equals 14 residues. Germline CDR1 reads MNHEY; CDR2 reads SVGAGI.